This T cell receptor (beta chain) was sequenced during a study of OX40 agonist ivuxolimab in advanced cancers. Some background on the complete study: The costimulatory receptor OX40 (CD134) was targeted by ivuxolimab, a fully human IgG2 agonistic monoclonal antibody. Intravenous ivuxolimab was administered to patients every 2 weeks at six dose levels: 0.01, 0.1, 0.3, 1.5, 3 and 10 mg/kg. Of the approximately 53 patients in dose escalation, some 20 had hepatocellular carcinoma, around 15 had melanoma, 9 had renal cell carcinoma and 9 had head and neck cancer. In the dose-escalation cohort, roughly 80% of patients were male, and the mean age was roughly 60 years, with a range of about 23 to 80. Prior anti-PD-1, anti-PD-L1 or anti-CTLA-4 therapy was permitted, and roughly two fifths of dose-escalation patients had received checkpoint inhibitors. Partial responses occurred in three dose-escalation patients: two with cutaneous melanoma and one with hepatocellular carcinoma. The purpose of peripheral TCRbeta sequencing was to test whether ivuxolimab changed TCR sequence diversity and led to clonal T-cell expansion. The paper reports the monotherapy dose-escalation portion (N of about 52 patients) of the phase I ivuxolimab trial.

The CDR3 spans 15 residues, from the cysteine through the phenylalanine. The kept DNA is CDR3 alone, 45 bases in frame from the first base. At the junction V is shortened by 6 bases and J by 8 bases, with 20 bases in between. According to the germline V gene (reference sequence), CDR1 reads LNHDA and CDR2 reads SQIVND. This clone is a singleton in its sample. Its antigen is still unknown. Base qualities are missing; no much larger clone stands one base away. Genomic DNA was extracted from sorted cells for sequencing of the TCRbeta CDR3 region. The immunoSEQ Assay was used to sequence the TCRbeta CDR3 regions. This is the immuneACCESS table as TCRdb keeps it, with only in-frame sequences that have V and J called. A part of the clones is gone; compared with another copy, unresolved V genes explain less than half, and the rest is unexplained. The sample has about 36,000 clones on record, around 90% of them singletons. Of the sample, 9.5% to 15% falls within the top ten clones.

Patients with a history of autoimmune disease or receiving systemic immunosuppression were excluded from the trial. Peripheral blood for TCR sequencing was drawn from every dose cohort at baseline, at cycle 4 day 1 and at cycle 7 day 1. Samples were obtained from an open-label, multicenter, first-in-human phase I dose-escalation trial of ivuxolimab. Adults with locally advanced or metastatic melanoma, renal cell, hepatocellular, or head and neck squamous cell carcinoma were enrolled in the trial. CD4+ and CD8+ T cells were sorted separately from peripheral blood before TCR sequencing. Here is what the overall study found, with its caveats: After ivuxolimab, expanded clones were on average more numerous among CD8+ T cells than among CD4+ T cells. At doses of 0.1 to 3.0 mg/kg, clonal expansion of both CD4+ and CD8+ blood T cells was observed from baseline to week 6. Low levels of normalized T-cell clonal expansion were also seen in some patients who did not respond. Which antigens the clonally expanded peripheral T cells were specific for was not determined. In the 0.1-3.0 mg/kg groups, partial responders were among the patients with the lowest normalized peripheral clonal expansion, particularly in CD8+ T cells.

The rearranged chain carries TRBV19 and TRBJ2-1, with no reliable assignment of the D segment. This TCR was recovered from an adult with an advanced solid tumor such as melanoma, head and neck, liver or kidney cancer. Source: CD4+ or CD8+ T cells sorted from blood, taken in a trial of the OX40 agonist ivuxolimab. The CDR3 region: CASSLTNAGVDEQFF. The nucleotides are TGTGCCAGTAGCCTCACCAACGCTGGGGTCGATGAGCAGTTCTTC.